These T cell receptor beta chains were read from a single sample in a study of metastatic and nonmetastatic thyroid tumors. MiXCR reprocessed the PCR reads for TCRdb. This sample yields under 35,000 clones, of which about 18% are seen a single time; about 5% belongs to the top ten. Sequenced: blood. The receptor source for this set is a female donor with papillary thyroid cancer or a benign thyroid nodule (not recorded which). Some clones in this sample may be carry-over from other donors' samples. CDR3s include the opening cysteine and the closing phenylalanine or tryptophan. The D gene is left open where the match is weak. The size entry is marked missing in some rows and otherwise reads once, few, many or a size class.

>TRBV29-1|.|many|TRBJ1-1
CSVTIAPEAFF
TGCAGCGTCACCATCGCCCCTGAAGCTTTCTTT
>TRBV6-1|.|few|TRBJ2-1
CASTPYHAGFTEHFF
TGTGCCAGCACTCCGTACCACGCGGGGTTTACTGAGCATTTCTTC
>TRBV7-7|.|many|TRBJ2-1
CASSPFNPGTDNEQFF
TGTGCTAGCAGCCCATTTAACCCGGGGACGGACAATGAGCAGTTCTTC
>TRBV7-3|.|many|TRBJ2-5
CASSLMEGTQYF
TGTGCCAGCAGCTTGATGGAGGGGACCCAGTACTTC
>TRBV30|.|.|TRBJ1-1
CAWSAPADRPEAFF
TGTGCCTGGAGTGCTCCTGCAGACCGCCCTGAAGCTTTCTTT
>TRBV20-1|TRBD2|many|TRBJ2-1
CSARVDRTSQFF
TGCAGTGCTAGAGTAGATCGGACTAGCCAGTTCTTC
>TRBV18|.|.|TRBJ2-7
CASSHFLVGGSYEQYF
TGTGCCAGCTCACACTTCTTAGTAGGAGGTTCCTACGAGCAGTACTTC
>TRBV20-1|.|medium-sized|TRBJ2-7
CSVGLQDYEQYF
TGCAGTGTTGGCCTACAGGACTACGAGCAGTACTTC
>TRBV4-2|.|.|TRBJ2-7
CASSLDRTALYDQYF
TGTGCCAGTAGCCTGGATCGGACAGCCCTCTACGATCAGTACTTC
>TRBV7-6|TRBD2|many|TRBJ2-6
CASSPGTRGGSGANVLTF
TGTGCCAGCAGCCCTGGGACTAGGGGAGGCTCTGGGGCCAACGTCCTGACTTTC
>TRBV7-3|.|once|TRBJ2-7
CASSQGGSSYEQYF
TGTGCCAGCAGCCAAGGGGGGAGCTCCTACGAGCAGTACTTC
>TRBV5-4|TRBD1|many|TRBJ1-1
CASSFDRGNTEAFF
TGTGCCAGCAGCTTTGACAGGGGGAACACTGAAGCTTTCTTT
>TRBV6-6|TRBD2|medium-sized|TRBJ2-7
CASSYSGSGAEQYF
TGTGCCAGCAGTTACTCAGGAAGCGGGGCCGAGCAGTACTTC
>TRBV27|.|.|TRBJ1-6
CAIRPTGCNSPLHF
TGTGCCATCCGCCCTACAGGGTGTAATTCACCCCTCCACTTT
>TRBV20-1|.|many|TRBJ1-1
CSARDRLREGGTEAFF
TGCAGTGCTAGAGATCGTCTTCGAGAGGGGGGCACTGAAGCTTTCTTT
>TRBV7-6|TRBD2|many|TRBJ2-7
CASSLVSGGSVYEQYF
TGTGCCAGCAGCTTAGTTAGCGGGGGGTCGGTCTACGAGCAGTACTTC
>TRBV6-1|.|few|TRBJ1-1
CASSARQEPNTEAFF
TGTGCCAGCAGTGCACGACAGGAGCCCAACACTGAAGCTTTCTTT
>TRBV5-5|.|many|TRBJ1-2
CASSLVSGQSVGYTF
TGTGCCAGCAGCTTGGTTTCTGGACAGTCAGTTGGCTACACCTTC
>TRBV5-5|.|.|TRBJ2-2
CASNTGSDTGELFF
TGTGCCAGCAACACAGGTTCGGACACCGGGGAGCTGTTTTTT
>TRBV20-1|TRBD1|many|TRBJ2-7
CSARDAGQGQDEQYF
TGCAGTGCTAGAGATGCGGGACAGGGCCAGGACGAGCAGTACTTC
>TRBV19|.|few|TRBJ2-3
CASSSRRRGLRSTDTQYF
TGTGCCAGTAGTAGTAGAAGGCGGGGATTACGTAGCACAGATACGCAGTATTTT
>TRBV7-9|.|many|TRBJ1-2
CASSPIFGGYGYTF
TGTGCCAGCAGCCCGATATTTGGGGGGTATGGCTACACCTTC
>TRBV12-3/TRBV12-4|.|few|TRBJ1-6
CASRQRSGAVNSPLHF
TGTGCCAGCAGGCAACGGTCAGGGGCGGTGAATTCACCCCTCCACTTT
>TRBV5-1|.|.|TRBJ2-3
CTSSLAVTLTDTQYF
TGCACCAGCAGCTTAGCAGTTACACTCACAGATACGCAGTATTTT